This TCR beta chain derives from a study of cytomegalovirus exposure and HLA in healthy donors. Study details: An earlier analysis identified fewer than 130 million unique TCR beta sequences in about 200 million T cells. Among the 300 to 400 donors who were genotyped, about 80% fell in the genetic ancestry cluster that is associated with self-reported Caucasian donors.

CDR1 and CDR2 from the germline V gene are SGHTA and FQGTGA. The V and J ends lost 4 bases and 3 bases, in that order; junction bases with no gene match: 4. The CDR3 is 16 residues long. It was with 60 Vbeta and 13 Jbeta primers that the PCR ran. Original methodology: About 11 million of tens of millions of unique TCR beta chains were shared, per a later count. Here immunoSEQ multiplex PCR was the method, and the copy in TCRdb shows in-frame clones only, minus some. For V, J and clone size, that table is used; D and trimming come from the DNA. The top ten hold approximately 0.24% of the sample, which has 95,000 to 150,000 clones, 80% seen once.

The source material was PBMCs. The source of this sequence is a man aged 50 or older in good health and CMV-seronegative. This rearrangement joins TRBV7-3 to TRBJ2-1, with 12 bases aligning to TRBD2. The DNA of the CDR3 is TGTGCCAGCAGCTCGACTAGCGGGGGCCTCTACAATGAGCAGTTCTTC. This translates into CASSSTSGGLYNEQFF.